The next 21 T cell receptor beta chains were all read from a single sample in a study of regulatory T cells in long-lasting Graves disease. Both iRepertoire HTBI primers and Arm-PCR of CDR3 regions were used to build the TCR beta libraries. One entry per CDR3 protein results from TCRdb running MiXCR on the multiplex PCR reads. The sample includes fewer than 450,000 distinct CDR3 sequences, about 15% of them seen just once. As for time point: newly diagnosed GD, antithyroid drugs for less than 3 months. RNA from PBMCs was the source of the TCR library. The same data also contributed to another study, on T cells in Graves' hyperthyroidism and ophthalmopathy.

The material was peripheral blood mononuclear cells (PBMCs), obtained at new diagnosis, from a patient treated with antithyroid drugs. The receptors shown here come from a woman aged 35 to 49 with Graves disease.

Many counts were recorded for this clonotype. The chain carries TRBV7-8 and TRBJ2-7; 9 bases map to TRBD1. The germline gives CDR1 SGHVS, CDR2 FQNEAQ. Trimming at V came to 2 bases and at J to 2 bases, leaving 19 bases not matched to a gene. The CDR3 covers 20 residues. CDR3 protein: CASSLFPGQGIVRQTYEQYF. DNA for the CDR3: TGTGCCAGCAGCTTATTCCCGGGACAGGGTATAGTTCGGCAAACCTACGAGCAGTACTTC.

This clonotype was seen many times. The V and J genes are TRBV11-2 and TRBJ1-2; D is possibly TRBD1 (5 bases). V lost 0 bases and J 7 bases, leaving 12 bases between the germline ends. Per the germline V gene, CDR1 is SGHAT and CDR2 is FQNNGV. This CDR3 has 14 residues. The DNA for the CDR3 is TGTGCCAGCAGCTTAGATCCGTCAGGGAGTGGCTACACCTTC. Protein sequence: CASSLDPSGSGYTF.

The sample holds a few counts of this clonotype. The chain carries TRBV18 and TRBJ1-5; 9 nucleotides agree with TRBD1. The V gene end was trimmed by 4 bases and the J gene end by 2 bases; junction bases not matched to a gene: 3. Looked up from germline, CDR1 is KGHSH and CDR2 is LQKENI. This CDR3 is built from 15 residues. CDR3 bases: TGTGCCAGCTCACTTAGGACAGGGGGCAATCAGCCCCAGCATTTT. Protein: CASSLRTGGNQPQHF. Drawing the rest from reference TRBV18 and TRBJ1-5, the complete variable domain is NAGVMQNPRHLVRRRGQEARLRCSPMKGHSHVYWYRQLPEEGLKFMVYLQKENIIDESGMPKERFSAEFPKEGPSILRIQQVVRGDSAAYFCASSLRTGGNQPQHFGDGTRLSIL.

This clonotype appeared a few times. This chain uses TRBV6-2 or TRBV6-3 with TRBJ2-3; the D gene is possibly TRBD2 (7 bases). The V gene lost 5 bases and the J gene lost 0 bases, with 15 bases spanning the gap. There are 16 residues in the CDR3. Per germline, CDR1 MNHEY and CDR2 SVGEGT. In DNA, the CDR3 is TGTGCCAGCAGTAAACAGGGAGGGCTTAGCACAGATACGCAGTATTTT. As protein: CASSKQGGLSTDTQYF.

This clonotype was detected many times. The CDR3 nucleotides read TGTGCCAGCAGTTATTCGGACACTGGAAACACCATATATTTT. Translation gives CASSYSDTGNTIYF. The chain joins TRBV6-5 to TRBJ1-3; D perhaps matches TRBD1 (5 bases). This CDR3 region has 14 residues. V lost 3 bases to trimming and J lost 2 bases, with 8 bases between them. Germline values: CDR1 MNHEY, CDR2 SVGAGI.

Many counts were recorded for this clonotype. The chain combines TRBV20-1 with TRBJ2-7; TRBD2 matches 11 bases. The CDR3 is 14 residues long. J gave up 3 bases and V 5 bases, and 6 bases lay outside the gene matches. CDR1 and CDR2 from the germline V gene are DFQATT and SNEGSKA (reference sequence). The CDR3 coding sequence is TGCAGTGCTGCCCTAGCGGGAGGTCGCTACGAGCAGTACTTC. Amino acids: CSAALAGGRYEQYF.

This clonotype was detected only a few times. The chain carries TRBV28 and TRBJ2-7, with TRBD2 matching 7 bases. J lost 2 bases, V lost 4 bases, and 8 bases had no gene match. Germline CDR1 and CDR2: MDHEN and SYDVKM. The length of the CDR3 is 15 residues. The CDR3 reads CASSSGLGLAYEQYF. The CDR3 nucleotides read TGTGCCAGCAGTTCAGGACTCGGACTAGCCTACGAGCAGTACTTC.

This clonotype was detected only a few times. V and J are TRBV6-1 and TRBJ1-5, with D uncertain. V lost 6 bases, J lost 0 bases, and 18 bases lay in between. The germline CDR1 and CDR2 sequences are MNHNS and SASEGT. This CDR3 spans 17 amino acids. CDR3 DNA sequence: TGTGCCAGCAGGTTCGAGGGTGGCACTTATAGCAATCAGCCCCAGCATTTT. It encodes CASRFEGGTYSNQPQHF.

V is TRBV4-1 and J is TRBJ2-3; either TRBD1 or TRBD2 may supply D (5 bases each). The CDR3 is 13 residues long. Deletions cut 0 bases from V and 7 bases from J, with 8 bases between. CDR1 and CDR2 from the germline V gene are MGHRA and YSYEKL. Here the CDR3 DNA reads TGCGCCAGCAGCCAAGATTCGGGGCATACGCAGTATTTT. It specifies CASSQDSGHTQYF.

This clonotype was seen more than once but under ten times. As DNA, the CDR3 is TGTGCCAGCAGCTTTATCTATAGCAATCAGCCCCAGCATTTT. Amino acid sequence: CASSFIYSNQPQHF. The rearrangement links TRBV7-2 to TRBJ1-5; D is uncertain. Deletions cut 3 bases from V and 0 bases from J, with 6 bases between. The CDR3 consists of 14 residues. The V gene's germline CDR1 is SGHTA and CDR2 FQGNSA. Based on the CDR3 plus reference TRBV7-2 and TRBJ1-5, the full variable domain is GAGVSQSPSNKVTEKGKDVELRCDPISGHTALYWYRQSLGQGLEFLIYFQGNSAPDKSGLPSDRFSAERTGGSVSTLTIQRTQQEDSAVYLCASSFIYSNQPQHFGDGTRLSIL.

V and J are TRBV7-9 and TRBJ2-7; 7 nucleotides line up with TRBD2. CDR3 size: 17 residues. CDR1 and CDR2 (germline): SEHNR, FQNEAQ (reference sequence). V shed 0 bases and J 3 bases; nucleotides not matched to a gene: 11. This CDR3 reads CASSLARPRGRFYEQYF. DNA of the CDR3: TGTGCCAGCAGCTTAGCACGTCCGCGCGGGAGATTCTACGAGCAGTACTTC.

This clonotype has only a few counts. The chain uses TRBV18 and TRBJ2-2; possibly TRBD1 for D (5 bases). Germline lookup yields CDR1 KGHSH and CDR2 LQKENI. V was trimmed by 4 bases and J by 0 bases, leaving 9 bases between them. This CDR3 is built from 15 residues. The CDR3 loop is CASSRGRANTGELFF. For the CDR3, the DNA is TGTGCCAGCTCACGGGGCCGCGCGAACACCGGGGAGCTGTTTTTT.

This clonotype came up many times. The chain uses TRBV19 and TRBJ1-5; maybe TRBD1 (6 bases). This CDR3 is built from 15 residues. Deletions cut 4 bases from V and 6 bases from J, with 16 bases between. CDR1 is LNHDA and CDR2 is SQIVND in the germline V gene (reference sequence). The CDR3 DNA sequence: TGTGCCAGTAGTACAACCAGGGGAGTGGGTCAGCCCCAGCATTTT. This encodes CASSTTRGVGQPQHF. Using reference TRBV19 and TRBJ1-5 for the parts outside the CDR3, the full variable domain is DGGITQSPKYLFRKEGQNVTLSCEQNLNHDAMYWYRQDPGQGLRLIYYSQIVNDFQKGDIAEGYSVSREKKESFPLTVTSAQKNPTAFYLCASSTTRGVGQPQHFGDGTRLSIL.

Only a few counts were recorded for this clonotype. A far bigger clonotype differs at one base, so this is likely a read error. V usage is TRBV12-3 or TRBV12-4 and J usage is TRBJ2-7; D is perhaps TRBD1 (8 bases). The CDR3 has 15 residues. CDR3 in DNA: TGTGCCAGCAGGTCCCGATACAGGGGGGGCTACGAGCAGCACTTC. This sequence encodes CASRSRYRGGYEQHF.

The rearrangement uses TRBV29-1 and TRBJ2-2; the D is unclear. The germline gives CDR1 SQVTM, CDR2 ANQGSEA. Trimming shortened V by 4 bases and J by 4 bases, and 4 bases separated the two germline ends. The CDR3 consists of 11 residues. As DNA, the CDR3 is TGCAGCGTTGTAGGCACCGGGGAGCTGTTTTTT. Amino acid sequence: CSVVGTGELFF.

V is TRBV7-2 and J is TRBJ2-2, with D perhaps matching TRBD1 (6 bases). Per the germline V gene, CDR1 is SGHTA and CDR2 is FQGNSA. The CDR3 loop spans 14 amino acids. The V end was cut by 4 bases, the J end by 5 bases, with 11 bases between. CDR3 protein: CASSWGHHTGELFF. CDR3 nucleotide sequence: TGTGCCAGCAGCTGGGGACACCATACCGGGGAGCTGTTTTTT. The whole variable domain, filled in from reference TRBV7-2 and TRBJ2-2, reads GAGVSQSPSNKVTEKGKDVELRCDPISGHTALYWYRQSLGQGLEFLIYFQGNSAPDKSGLPSDRFSAERTGGSVSTLTIQRTQQEDSAVYLCASSWGHHTGELFFGEGSRLTVL.

Details on this clonotype: A read error may explain this, as a much larger clone is one base away. The chain uses TRBV3-1 and TRBJ2-1, with 8 bases lining up with TRBD2. The CDR3 covers 15 residues. Germline loops: CDR1 LGHDT, CDR2 YNNKEL (reference sequence). The V segment lost 7 bases and the J segment 2 bases; nucleotides outside the gene matches: 7. CDR3 DNA sequence: TGTGCCAGCACCCTGATTAGCGGGACCTACAATGAGCAGTTCTTC. This gives the protein CASTLISGTYNEQFF.

This clonotype appeared many times. The J gene is TRBJ2-3, the V gene TRBV29-1, with D maybe TRBD2 (6 bases). Trimming stripped 8 bases from V and 4 bases from J, with 13 bases between. Germline CDR1 reads SQVTM; CDR2 reads ANQGSEA. The CDR3 consists of 12 residues. The CDR3 reads CSTATRADTQYF. CDR3 nucleotide sequence: TGCAGCACAGCGACTAGAGCAGATACGCAGTATTTT.

This clonotype has ten or more counts. The rearrangement uses TRBV5-1 and TRBJ2-7; D may match TRBD1 or TRBD2 (5 bases each). The germline V gene has CDR1 SGHRS and CDR2 YFSETQ. The CDR3 is 15 residues long. V was trimmed by 0 bases and J by 0 bases, leaving 10 bases between them. The CDR3 region is CASSLVMGPSYEQYF. For the CDR3, the DNA is TGCGCCAGCAGCTTGGTAATGGGACCCTCCTACGAGCAGTACTTC.

The table lists this clonotype with many counts. The genes are TRBV12-3 or TRBV12-4 and TRBJ2-7; 7 nucleotides align to TRBD1. With V trimmed by 2 bases and J by 2 bases, 6 bases remained unmatched. The CDR3 runs 15 residues. The CDR3: CASSLSGQVPYEQYF. The CDR3, as DNA: TGTGCCAGCAGTTTATCAGGACAGGTTCCCTACGAGCAGTACTTC.

The CDR3 region is CSAVQTNEKLFF. CDR3 nucleotide sequence: TGCAGTGCTGTACAGACTAATGAAAAACTGTTTTTT. The chain combines TRBV20-1 with TRBJ1-4; D unresolved. The CDR3 is 12 residues long. Germline V gene data show CDR1 as DFQATT and CDR2 as SNEGSKA (reference sequence). Trimming stripped 5 bases from V and 2 bases from J, with 6 bases between.